A single sample is the source of the 20 T cell receptor beta chains below, sequenced in a study of identical twins. TCRdb redid the calling of the 5' RACE reads with MiXCR, one entry per CDR3 protein. The data show 200,000 to 250,000 distinct CDR3 sequences, 6% to 8.5% seen once. These same records also appear under a second study, on yellow fever vaccine responses in identical twins.

The sample was CD8+ T cells sorted from blood. The receptors come from a woman aged 18 to 35 in good health.

The chain combines TRBV2 with TRBJ2-4; 13 positions match TRBD2. Germline loops: CDR1 SNHLY, CDR2 FYNNEI. V was pared by 5 bases and J by 6 bases, with 4 bases of the junction left unmatched. The CDR3 length is 15 residues. This chain's CDR3 is CASSKLAGGGNIQYF. CDR3 nucleotide sequence: TGTGCCAGCAGTAAACTAGCGGGAGGGGGAAACATTCAGTACTTC.

This clonotype was found many times. CDR3 protein: CSVELVERPSSYNEQFF. CDR3 in DNA: TGCAGCGTTGAACTTGTGGAAAGGCCGAGCTCCTACAATGAGCAGTTCTTC. The chain combines TRBV29-1 with TRBJ2-1; no clear D gene. CDR1 is SQVTM, CDR2 ANQGSEA, per germline. There are 17 residues in the CDR3. Deletions cut 2 bases from V and 0 bases from J, with 17 bases between.

CDR3 region: CSARDLFAGGNNYEQYF. The CDR3 DNA sequence: TGCAGTGCTAGAGATCTGTTCGCGGGAGGGAATAACTACGAGCAGTACTTC. This chain joins TRBV20-1 and TRBJ2-7; the match to TRBD2 covers 9 bases. Germline values: CDR1 DFQATT, CDR2 SNEGSKA (reference sequence). The J segment lost 3 bases and the V segment lost 0 bases, leaving 12 bases of the junction unmatched. CDR3 length: 17 amino acids.

This clonotype has ten or more counts. The chain uses TRBV4-1 and TRBJ2-7; TRBD1 agrees at 7 bases. CDR1 and CDR2 (germline): MGHRA, YSYEKL. This CDR3 spans 14 amino acids. Unmatched junction bases numbered 5, after V lost 3 bases and J lost 3 bases. The CDR3 protein is CASSHRGSFYEQYF. CDR3 in DNA: TGCGCCAGCAGCCACAGGGGGAGTTTCTACGAGCAGTACTTC.

This sequence joins TRBV7-2 and TRBJ2-1, with D unclear. V lost 1 base and J lost 7, with 14 bases in between. This CDR3 has 15 residues. Germline loops: CDR1 SGHTA, CDR2 FQGNSA. The CDR3 nucleotides are TGTGCCAGCAGCTTAGGAATAGGAGTATTAAATGAGCAGTTCTTC. Residues: CASSLGIGVLNEQFF.

Concerning this clonotype itself: One base away lies a much larger clone, so this may be a sequencing read error. The chain is built from TRBV27 and TRBJ2-7, with D possibly being TRBD1 (6 bases). Germline CDR1 MNHEY, CDR2 SMNVEV (reference sequence). The V gene lost 6 bases and the J gene lost 1 base, with 13 bases spanning the gap. The CDR3 is 14 amino acids. The CDR3 region has the DNA TGTGCCAGCAGCCCGGGACATGGTTCCTACGAGCAGTACTTC. Protein: CASSPGHGSYEQYF.

Ten or more counts support this clonotype. The rearrangement links TRBV5-8 to TRBJ2-2; no clear D. In germline, CDR1 is SGHTS, CDR2 YDEGEE. CDR3 length equals 13 residues. The V and J ends lost 3 bases and 6 bases respectively, with 9 bases between them. As DNA, the CDR3 is TGTGCCAGCAGCTCAGAACGGGCCGGGGAGCTGTTTTTT. Amino acid sequence: CASSSERAGELFF.

The CDR3 DNA reads TGCGCCAGCAGCCCGTGGACAGGGTCCGATGAGCAGTTCTTC. It specifies CASSPWTGSDEQFF. The V gene is TRBV5-1, the J gene TRBJ2-1; 8 positions match TRBD1. The trim removed 4 bases at V and 8 bases at J, leaving 8 bases unmatched. The CDR3 loop spans 14 amino acids. Germline V gives CDR1 SGHRS, CDR2 YFSETQ.

This clonotype was counted between two and nine times. The V and J genes are TRBV6-1 and TRBJ2-1, with TRBD2 identical over 12 bases. Germline V lookup: CDR1 MNHNS, CDR2 SASEGT. V dropped 4 bases and J dropped 6; count of bases not matched to a gene: 4. CDR3 length: 15 residues. CDR3 amino acids: CASSVASGGGNEQFF. Here the CDR3 DNA reads TGTGCCAGCAGTGTTGCTAGCGGGGGGGGCAATGAGCAGTTCTTC.

This clonotype has only a few counts. The chain couples TRBV11-1 to TRBJ2-1; the match to TRBD2 covers 14 bases. The germline V gene has CDR1 SGHAT and CDR2 FQDESV (reference sequence). The CDR3 is 18 amino acids. Trimming removed 5 bases from V and 4 bases from J; junction bases left unmatched: 10. The CDR3 spells CASSGGTSGSIWYNEQFF. The DNA for the CDR3 is TGTGCCAGCAGCGGAGGGACTAGCGGGAGTATCTGGTACAATGAGCAGTTCTTC.

This clonotype was detected ten times or more. The V call is TRBV5-1, the J call TRBJ2-1, with 11 bases matching TRBD2. Trimming removed 4 bases from V and 0 bases from J; junction bases left unmatched: 3. In germline, CDR1 is SGHRS, CDR2 YFSETQ. This CDR3 has 16 residues. CDR3 nucleotides: TGCGCCAGCAGCGGGACTAGCGGAAGCTCCTACAATGAGCAGTTCTTC. Translated, it gives CASSGTSGSSYNEQFF.

This clonotype was detected only a few times. The chain combines TRBV7-9 with TRBJ2-2; TRBD2 matches 13 bases. Germline V gene lookup returns CDR1 SEHNR and CDR2 FQNEAQ (reference sequence). CDR3 length: 17 residues. The V gene end was trimmed by 6 bases and the J gene end by 6 bases; junction bases not matched to a gene: 10. CDR3 amino acids: CASSSRTSGSVAGELFF. The CDR3, as DNA: TGTGCCAGCAGTTCTCGGACTAGCGGGAGTGTGGCCGGGGAGCTGTTTTTT.

V gene TRBV27 combines with J gene TRBJ1-1; D may be TRBD1 (6 bases). CDR3 length: 14 amino acids. V lost 4 bases, J lost 5 bases, and 14 bases lay in between. Germline-derived CDR1 and CDR2 are MNHEY and SMNVEV (reference sequence). The CDR3 loop reads CASSYRAFGTEAFF. DNA of the CDR3: TGTGCCAGCAGTTACAGGGCTTTTGGGACTGAAGCTTTCTTT.

The chain carries TRBV7-8 and TRBJ2-1; 10 bases agree with TRBD1. J was trimmed by 5 bases and V by 5 bases; bases with no gene match: 15. Germline V lookup: CDR1 SGHVS, CDR2 FQNEAQ. The CDR3 totals 18 residues. CDR3 loop: CASSPIGTGEARDNEQFF. The CDR3 DNA follows: TGTGCCAGCAGCCCTATAGGGACAGGGGAGGCTCGGGACAATGAGCAGTTCTTC.

The sample holds a few counts of this clonotype. This chain joins TRBV5-1 and TRBJ2-5; tentative D call: TRBD2 (6 bases). Germline lookup yields CDR1 SGHRS and CDR2 YFSETQ. V lost 4 bases to trimming and J lost 5 bases, with 6 bases between them. The CDR3 loop spans 11 amino acids. The CDR3 loop is CASSGGETQYF. CDR3 DNA sequence: TGCGCCAGCAGCGGGGGGGAGACCCAGTACTTC.

The chain employs TRBV20-1 and TRBJ1-1; tentative D call: TRBD1 (6 bases). The V and J ends lost 3 bases and 2 bases respectively, with 10 bases between them. The CDR3 spans 13 residues. Looked up from germline, CDR1 is DFQATT and CDR2 is SNEGSKA (reference sequence). The DNA of the CDR3 is TGCAGTGCTAGGTACAGGGCCAACACTGAAGCTTTCTTT. Translating gives CSARYRANTEAFF.

There are many counts of this clonotype. CDR3 bases: TGTGCCAGCAGTTCCTTCCAAGAGACCCAGTACTTC. It codes for CASSSFQETQYF. The V call is TRBV12-3 or TRBV12-4, the J call TRBJ2-5; D is ambiguous. This CDR3 is built from 12 residues. V was trimmed by 4 bases and J by 1 base, leaving 4 bases between them.

This clonotype came up a few times. The CDR3 bases are TGTGCCACCAGCAGCACCGGGACAGGGTCAACTAATGAAAAACTGTTTTTT. As protein: CATSSTGTGSTNEKLFF. This chain links TRBV15 with TRBJ1-4, with TRBD1 identical over 9 bases. The V segment lost 3 bases and the J segment 0 bases; nucleotides outside the gene matches: 5. The germline CDR1 and CDR2 sequences are LNHNV and YYDKDF (reference sequence). This CDR3 has 17 residues.

This clonotype was seen only a few times. The chain links TRBV6-4 to TRBJ2-1; 8 bases align to TRBD2. The CDR3 totals 15 residues. Germline-derived CDR1 and CDR2 are MRHNA and SNTAGT. J was trimmed by 3 bases and V by 3 bases; bases with no gene match: 4. This CDR3 is CASSESSGSYNEQFF. As DNA, the CDR3 is TGTGCCAGCAGTGAGAGCAGCGGGAGCTACAATGAGCAGTTCTTC.

This clonotype came up a few times. The rearrangement joins TRBV6-2 or TRBV6-3 to TRBJ1-2, with D perhaps matching TRBD1 (5 bases). V shed 7 bases and J shed 6 bases, with 12 bases lying between them. The CDR3 totals 12 residues. The V gene's germline CDR1 is MNHEY and CDR2 SVGEGT. This CDR3 is CASNGAFDGYTF. In DNA form, the CDR3 reads TGTGCCAGCAATGGGGCGTTCGATGGCTACACCTTC.